The following is a T cell receptor (beta chain) sequence with its context. No antigen is known for it. On average, the one heparinised blood draw given by each donor was roughly 100 mL. This entry comes from a study of beta chain features in type 1 diabetes. Losses at the gene ends were 4 bases for V and 2 bases for J; bases not matched to a gene: 14. CDR1 and CDR2 from the germline V gene are MGHRA and YSYEKL. The CDR3 length is 19 residues. Findings and limits, study-wide: All four CD4+ subsets of Type 1 diabetes patients contained TCRB CDR3s that were moderately but significantly shorter.

cDNA synthesis used the whole RNA isolate, giving expressed TCRB sequences. TCRdb keeps only in-frame clones here, not all; method: immunoSEQ multiplex PCR. The sample holds more than 250,000 clones, approximately 25% seen once. What was sequenced was naive CD4+ T cells from blood. This receptor was identified in a woman in her twenties or thirties with type 1 diabetes. J is TRBJ2-3 and V is TRBV4-1; 11 bases line up with TRBD2. CDR3 sequence (DNA): TGCGCCAGCAGCCGCCCTAGCGGGAGGACCTTATACACCACAGATACGCAGTATTTT. Its protein is CASSRPSGRTLYTTDTQYF.